This T cell receptor (beta chain) is from a study of regulatory T cells in long-lasting Graves disease. With V trimmed by 4 bases and J by 0 bases, 5 bases remained unmatched. The CDR3 runs 16 residues. Germline values: CDR1 LNHDA, CDR2 SQIVND (reference sequence). For TCR beta, libraries came from iRepertoire HTBI primers and Arm-PCR of CDR3 regions. TCRdb itself ran the multiplex PCR reads through MiXCR, one entry per CDR3 protein. The table has some 330,000 distinct CDR3 sequences, 12% seen once; the top ten hold approximately 19%. Concerning this clonotype itself: Its target is not known.

Study results and caveats: Investigators studied peripheral blood only, not thyroid tissue. TRBV28, TRBJ1-2 and TRBJ2-5 were favored in persistent disease.

Regarding time point: newly diagnosed GD, antithyroid drugs for less than 3 months. After RNA was extracted from PBMCs, the TCR library was made from it. Roughly 10 milliliters of peripheral blood were taken and placed in EDTA tubes. These data were also reused for a study on T cells in Graves' hyperthyroidism and ophthalmopathy. That publication notes: Most thyroid clonotypes expanded above 0.001 were also detected in blood.

The TCR originated in a woman between 18 and 30 years old with Graves disease. This material consisted of peripheral blood mononuclear cells (PBMCs), taken at new diagnosis, from a patient treated with antithyroid drugs. The chain is built from TRBV19 and TRBJ1-5, with 8 nucleotides matching TRBD1. In DNA form, the CDR3 reads TGTGCCAGTAGTACAGGACAGGGCGGTAGCAATCAGCCCCAGCATTTT. Encoded protein: CASSTGQGGSNQPQHF.